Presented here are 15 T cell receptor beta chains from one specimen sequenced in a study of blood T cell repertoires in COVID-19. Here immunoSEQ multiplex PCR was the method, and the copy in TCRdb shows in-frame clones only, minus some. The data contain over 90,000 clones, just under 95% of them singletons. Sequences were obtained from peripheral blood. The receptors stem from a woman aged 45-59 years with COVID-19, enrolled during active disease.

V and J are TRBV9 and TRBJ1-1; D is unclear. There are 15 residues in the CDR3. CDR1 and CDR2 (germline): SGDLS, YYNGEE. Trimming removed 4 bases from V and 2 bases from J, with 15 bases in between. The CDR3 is CASSLGDSVNTEAFF. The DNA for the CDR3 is TGTGCCAGCAGCCTCGGGGATAGTGTTAACACTGAAGCTTTCTTT.

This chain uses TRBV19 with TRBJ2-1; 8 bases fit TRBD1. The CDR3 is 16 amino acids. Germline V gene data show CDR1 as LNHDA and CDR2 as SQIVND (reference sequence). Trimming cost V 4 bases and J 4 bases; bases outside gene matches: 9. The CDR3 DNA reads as TGTGCCAGTAGTACCTTCCGGGACAGGACTTACAATGAGCAGTTCTTC. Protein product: CASSTFRDRTYNEQFF.

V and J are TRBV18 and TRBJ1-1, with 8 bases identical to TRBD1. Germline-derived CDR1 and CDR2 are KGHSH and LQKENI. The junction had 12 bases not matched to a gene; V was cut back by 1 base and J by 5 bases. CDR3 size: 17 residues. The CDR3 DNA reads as TGTGCCAGCTCACCACGGCTGAGTCCAGGGGGCATGACTGAAGCTTTCTTT. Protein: CASSPRLSPGGMTEAFF.

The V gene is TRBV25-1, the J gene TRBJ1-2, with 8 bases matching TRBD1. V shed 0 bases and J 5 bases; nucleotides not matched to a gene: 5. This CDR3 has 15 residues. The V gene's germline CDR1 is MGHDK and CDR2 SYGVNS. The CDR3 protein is CASSEYGDRGYGYTF. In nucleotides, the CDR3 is TGTGCCAGCAGTGAATATGGTGACAGGGGTTATGGCTACACCTTC.

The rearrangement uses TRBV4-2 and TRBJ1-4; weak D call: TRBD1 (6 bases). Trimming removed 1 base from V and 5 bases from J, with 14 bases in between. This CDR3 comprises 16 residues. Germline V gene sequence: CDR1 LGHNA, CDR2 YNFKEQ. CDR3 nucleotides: TGTGCCAGCAGCCAAGGGGGGCAGGGGTGGAATGAAAAACTGTTTTTT. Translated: CASSQGGQGWNEKLFF.

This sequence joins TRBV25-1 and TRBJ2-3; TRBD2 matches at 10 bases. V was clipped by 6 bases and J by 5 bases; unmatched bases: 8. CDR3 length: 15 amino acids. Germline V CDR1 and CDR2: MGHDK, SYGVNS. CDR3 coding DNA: TGTGCCAGCAGAATGGTGGCTAGCGGGGGAGATACGCAGTATTTT. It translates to CASRMVASGGDTQYF.

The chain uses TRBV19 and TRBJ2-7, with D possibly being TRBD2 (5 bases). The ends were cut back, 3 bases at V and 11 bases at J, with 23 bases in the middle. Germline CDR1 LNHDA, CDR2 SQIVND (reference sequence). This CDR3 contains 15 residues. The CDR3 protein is CASSMGAETPQFEYV. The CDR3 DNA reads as TGTGCCAGTAGTATGGGAGCAGAGACACCACAATTCGAGTACGTC.

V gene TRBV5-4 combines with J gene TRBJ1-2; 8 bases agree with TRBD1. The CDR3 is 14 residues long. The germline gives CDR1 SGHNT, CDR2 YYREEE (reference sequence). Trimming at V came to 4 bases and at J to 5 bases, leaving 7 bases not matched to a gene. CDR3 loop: CASSGGQAIYGYTF. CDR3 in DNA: TGTGCCAGCAGCGGGGGACAGGCCATATATGGCTACACCTTC.

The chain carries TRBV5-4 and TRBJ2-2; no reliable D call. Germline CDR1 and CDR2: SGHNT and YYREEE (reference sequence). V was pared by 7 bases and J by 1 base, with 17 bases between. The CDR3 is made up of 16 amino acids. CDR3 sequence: CASSSIPGLNTGELFF. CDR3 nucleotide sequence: TGTGCCAGCTCCTCAATTCCGGGTTTGAACACCGGGGAGCTGTTTTTT.

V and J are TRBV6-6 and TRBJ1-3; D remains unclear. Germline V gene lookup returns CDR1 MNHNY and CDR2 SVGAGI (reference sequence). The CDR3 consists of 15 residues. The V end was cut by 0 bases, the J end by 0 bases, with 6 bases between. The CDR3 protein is CASSYSQISGNTIYF. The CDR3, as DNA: TGTGCCAGCAGTTACTCACAAATCTCTGGAAACACCATATATTTT.

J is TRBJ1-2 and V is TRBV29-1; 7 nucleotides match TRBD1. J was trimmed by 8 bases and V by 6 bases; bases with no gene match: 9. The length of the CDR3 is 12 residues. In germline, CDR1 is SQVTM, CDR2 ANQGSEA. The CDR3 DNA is TGCAGCGTACAGACAGGGTATAGCGGCTACACCTTC. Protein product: CSVQTGYSGYTF.

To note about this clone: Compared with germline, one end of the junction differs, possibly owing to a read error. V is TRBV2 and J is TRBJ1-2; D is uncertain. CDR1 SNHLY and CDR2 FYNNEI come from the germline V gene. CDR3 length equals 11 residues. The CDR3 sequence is CASSRRIPQAF. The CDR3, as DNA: TGTGCCAGCAGTCGACGAATCCCCCAGGCCTTC.

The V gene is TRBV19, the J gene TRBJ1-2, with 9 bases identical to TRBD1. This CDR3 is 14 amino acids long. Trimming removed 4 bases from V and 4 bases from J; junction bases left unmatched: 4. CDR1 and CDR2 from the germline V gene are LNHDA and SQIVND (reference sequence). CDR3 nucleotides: TGTGCCAGTAGTACAGGGACAGGGCCCTATGGCTACACCTTC. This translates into CASSTGTGPYGYTF.

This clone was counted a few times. The CDR3: CASSEYRTRRDQPQHF. In nucleotides, the CDR3 is TGTGCCAGCAGTGAATATAGGACACGAAGGGATCAGCCCCAGCATTTT. The chain carries TRBV25-1 and TRBJ1-5, with D tentatively TRBD1 (5 bases). In germline, CDR1 is MGHDK, CDR2 SYGVNS. The CDR3 loop spans 16 amino acids. With 0 bases removed from V and 5 bases from J, the gap between germline ends came to 14 bases.

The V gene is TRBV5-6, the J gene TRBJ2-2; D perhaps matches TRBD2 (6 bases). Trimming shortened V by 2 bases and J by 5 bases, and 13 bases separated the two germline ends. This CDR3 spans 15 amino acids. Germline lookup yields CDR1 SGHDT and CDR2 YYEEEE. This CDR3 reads CASSFTGGVTGELFF. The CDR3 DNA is TGTGCCAGCAGCTTTACTGGAGGGGTTACCGGGGAGCTGTTTTTT.